The 32 T cell receptor beta chains below all came from one sample that was sequenced in a study of T cell changes during pregnancy in multiple sclerosis. Method: immunoSEQ multiplex PCR; TCRdb's copy keeps in-frame clones and lacks some. The profile shows approximately 90,000 clones, just over 90% of them singletons. The input for sequencing was peripheral blood, taken in the first trimester of pregnancy. These receptor sequences come from a female donor with multiple sclerosis, enrolled in a pregnancy study.

The sample holds one count of this clone. Germline is not matched at one junction end, which may reflect a read error. The chain joins TRBV7-7 to TRBJ2-1; 12 bases are a match to TRBD1. CDR1 is SSHAT, CDR2 FNYEAQ, per germline (reference sequence). This CDR3 is 15 amino acids long. CDR3 amino acids: CASSLGQGAPNEQFF. The CDR3 nucleotides read TGTGCTAGCAGCTTGGGACAGGGGGCCCCCAATGAGCAGTTCTTC. The complete variable domain, with remaining parts taken from reference TRBV7-7 and TRBJ2-1, reads GAGVSQSPRYKVTKRGQDVTLRCDPISSHATLYWYQQALGQGPEFLTYFNYEAQPDKSGLPSDRFSAERPEGSISTLTIQRTEQRDSAMYRCASSLGQGAPNEQFFGPGTRLTVL.

The V call is TRBV5-1, the J call TRBJ2-2; possible D gene TRBD2, 5 bases. CDR1 SGHRS and CDR2 YFSETQ come from the germline V gene. The V end was cut by 0 bases, the J end by 1 base, with 10 bases between. The CDR3 has 16 amino acids. The CDR3 DNA reads as TGCGCCAGCAGCTTGGTAACCGGGATGAACACCGGGGAGCTGTTTTTT. This encodes CASSLVTGMNTGELFF.

The chain couples TRBV9 to TRBJ2-1, with D maybe TRBD1 (5 bases). The CDR3 is 16 residues long. Trimming removed 4 bases at V and 0 bases at J, with 14 bases between. Germline V gene data show CDR1 as SGDLS and CDR2 as YYNGEE. CDR3 protein: CASSTRQTSSYNEQFF. The CDR3 bases are TGTGCCAGCAGCACCCGACAGACGAGCTCCTACAATGAGCAGTTCTTC.

V and J are TRBV6-5 and TRBJ2-2; 7 bases align to TRBD2. V was pared by 5 bases and J by 5 bases, with 8 bases of the junction left unmatched. This CDR3 has 15 amino acids. The V gene's germline CDR1 is MNHEY and CDR2 SVGAGI. CDR3 DNA: TGTGCCAGCAGTGGGGGGGGGACTGGTACCGGGGAGCTGTTTTTT. It codes for CASSGGGTGTGELFF.

The chain joins TRBV15 to TRBJ1-3; D gene ambiguous. V lost 8 bases, J lost 0 bases, and 11 bases lay in between. The V gene's germline CDR1 is LNHNV and CDR2 YYDKDF (reference sequence). The length of the CDR3 is 14 residues. For the CDR3, the DNA is TGTGCCACCGGTATTCGTAGCTCTGGAAACACCATATATTTT. Translated, it gives CATGIRSSGNTIYF.

The rearrangement uses TRBV7-9 and TRBJ1-2, with 7 bases lining up with TRBD1. The CDR3 is 15 residues long. The ends lost 0 bases at V and 6 bases at J; junction bases unmatched: 7. CDR1 and CDR2 (germline): SEHNR, FQNEAQ (reference sequence). In DNA form, the CDR3 reads TGTGCCAGCAGCTTAGCGGAGAGACAGGGTGATGGCTACACCTTC. Translation gives CASSLAERQGDGYTF.

This chain connects TRBV14 to TRBJ2-1, with TRBD2 identical over 7 bases. Trimming removed 4 bases from V and 0 bases from J; junction bases left unmatched: 6. CDR1 is SGHDN, CDR2 FVKESK, per germline. The CDR3 is 16 amino acids. The CDR3 protein is CASSRDYLNSYNEQFF. The CDR3 DNA follows: TGTGCCAGCAGCCGGGACTACCTCAACTCCTACAATGAGCAGTTCTTC.

The chain combines TRBV30 with TRBJ1-2; D is unresolved. This CDR3 spans 12 amino acids. The ends were cut back, 8 bases at V and 3 bases at J, with 13 bases in the middle. Germline lookup yields CDR1 GTSNPN and CDR2 SVGIG (reference sequence). Written as DNA, the CDR3 is TGTGCCGTCGAGGGCGGAGACTATGGCTACACCTTC. The encoded protein is CAVEGGDYGYTF.

The gene calls are TRBV29-1 and TRBJ2-1, with D possibly being TRBD1 (5 bases). The CDR3 totals 16 residues. The ends were cut back, 0 bases at V and 7 bases at J, with 19 bases in the middle. CDR1 and CDR2 from the germline V gene are SQVTM and ANQGSEA. The CDR3 DNA reads TGCAGCGTTGAAGATCTTAGGGGTGCCTTAAGAAATGAGCAGTTCTTC. Translating it yields CSVEDLRGALRNEQFF.

This chain uses TRBV18 with TRBJ2-7; tentatively, D is TRBD1 (6 bases). Germline CDR1 reads KGHSH; CDR2 reads LQKENI. This CDR3 spans 13 amino acids. Deletions cut 3 bases from V and 3 bases from J, with 9 bases between. The CDR3 here is CASSPGHRYEQYF. For the CDR3, the DNA is TGTGCCAGCTCACCGGGACACCGCTACGAGCAGTACTTC.

The J gene is TRBJ1-2, the V gene TRBV7-9; D is unresolved. The CDR3 consists of 15 residues. Germline V lookup: CDR1 SEHNR, CDR2 FQNEAQ (reference sequence). The germline V and J ends were trimmed by 0 bases and 5 bases, with 13 bases remaining between them. The CDR3 bases are TGTGCCAGCAGCTTAGCCGGCCAGCAGGCATATGGCTACACCTTC. It is translated as CASSLAGQQAYGYTF.

The J gene is TRBJ2-1, the V gene TRBV6-6, with a tentative D call TRBD1 (6 bases). V lost 3 bases, J lost 8 bases, and 14 bases lay in between. Per germline, CDR1 MNHNY and CDR2 SVGAGI (reference sequence). The CDR3 has 14 amino acids. This CDR3 reads CASSYQGWGYEQFF. CDR3 DNA: TGTGCCAGCAGTTATCAGGGGTGGGGGTATGAGCAGTTCTTC.

The rearrangement links TRBV7-8 to TRBJ2-6, with D perhaps matching TRBD2 (6 bases). V was pared by 6 bases and J by 2 bases, with 17 bases between. The CDR3 consists of 17 residues. CDR1 is SGHVS and CDR2 is FQNEAQ in the germline V gene. CDR3 sequence (DNA): TGTGCCAGCAGTTTTGGAGGGCCTTGGGCTGGGGCCAACGTCCTGACTTTC. It encodes CASSFGGPWAGANVLTF.

This chain connects TRBV5-1 to TRBJ1-5; 8 bases map to TRBD1. The germline gives CDR1 SGHRS, CDR2 YFSETQ. Losses at the gene ends were 4 bases for V and 6 bases for J; bases not matched to a gene: 6. This CDR3 spans 14 amino acids. CDR3 in amino acids: CASSDRQGTQPQHF. The CDR3 region has the DNA TGCGCCAGCAGCGATCGACAGGGGACTCAGCCCCAGCATTTT.

The V gene is TRBV9, the J gene TRBJ2-2; TRBD1 is a possible D gene (6 bases). The CDR3 contains 17 residues. The germline V gene has CDR1 SGDLS and CDR2 YYNGEE. The V end was cut by 2 bases, the J end by 0 bases, with 14 bases between. The CDR3 reads CASSVFAGGSNTGELFF. The CDR3 DNA reads TGTGCCAGCAGCGTGTTTGCTGGGGGCTCGAACACCGGGGAGCTGTTTTTT. Together with reference TRBV9 and TRBJ2-2, the CDR3 gives the full variable domain: DSGVTQTPKHLITATGQRVTLRCSPRSGDLSVYWYQQSLDQGLQFLIQYYNGEERAKGNILERFSAQQFPDLHSELNLSSLELGDSALYFCASSVFAGGSNTGELFFGEGSRLTVL.

The chain is built from TRBV29-1 and TRBJ2-3; 12 bases match TRBD2. Germline CDR1 and CDR2: SQVTM and ANQGSEA. The V gene end was trimmed by 6 bases and the J gene end by 7 bases; junction bases not matched to a gene: 17. This CDR3 is 17 amino acids long. CDR3 DNA sequence: TGCAGCGTCCGAAGGCCCCTGACTAGCGGGAGTGGGTATACGCAGTATTTT. Residues: CSVRRPLTSGSGYTQYF.

V gene TRBV7-9 combines with J gene TRBJ1-3; possible D gene TRBD1, 5 bases. Trimming cost V 2 bases and J 3 bases, with 14 bases left between them. The CDR3 length is 16 residues. Germline V gene lookup returns CDR1 SEHNR and CDR2 FQNEAQ (reference sequence). The CDR3 coding sequence is TGTGCCAGCAGCTTACCCGGGGGAGGGGATGGAAACACCATATATTTT. Its translation: CASSLPGGGDGNTIYF.

The V and J genes are TRBV28 and TRBJ1-4, with D unresolved. The CDR3 length is 14 residues. CDR1 and CDR2 from the germline V gene are MDHEN and SYDVKM. Deletions cut 3 bases from V and 6 bases from J, with 11 bases between. DNA for the CDR3: TGTGCCAGCAGTTTGGGCAGTACCTATGAAAAACTGTTTTTT. It encodes CASSLGSTYEKLFF. The full variable domain, rest sourced from reference TRBV28 and TRBJ1-4, is DVKVTQSSRYLVKRTGEKVFLECVQDMDHENMFWYRQDPGLGLRLIYFSYDVKMKEKGDIPEGYSVSREKKERFSLILESASTNQTSMYLCASSLGSTYEKLFFGSGTQLSVL.

The chain recombines TRBV7-2 with TRBJ1-1, with 12 bases aligning to TRBD1. This CDR3 comprises 15 residues. CDR1 is SGHTA and CDR2 is FQGNSA in the germline V gene. V trimming: 6 bases; J trimming: 1 base; junction bases outside the gene matches: 3. CDR3 sequence (DNA): TGTGCCAGCAGACCGGGACAGGGGGCGAACACTGAAGCTTTCTTT. Amino acid sequence: CASRPGQGANTEAFF.

The chain uses TRBV5-1 and TRBJ2-1; D unresolved. This CDR3 contains 15 residues. Germline-derived CDR1 and CDR2 are SGHRS and YFSETQ. The V and J ends lost 0 bases and 0 bases respectively, with 7 bases between them. The CDR3 bases are TGCGCCAGCAGCTTGGACAGTTTCTCCTACAATGAGCAGTTCTTC. This codes for CASSLDSFSYNEQFF.

The chain links TRBV2 to TRBJ2-3; 11 bases are a match to TRBD2. Germline lookup yields CDR1 SNHLY and CDR2 FYNNEI. Trimming took 7 bases from V and 3 from J; bases not matched to a gene: 3. CDR3 length: 14 amino acids. This CDR3 is CASKLAGVTDTQYF. DNA of the CDR3: TGTGCCAGCAAACTAGCGGGAGTAACAGATACGCAGTATTTT. Full variable domain (outside the CDR3, taken from reference TRBV2 and TRBJ2-3): EPEVTQTPSHQVTQMGQEVILRCVPISNHLYFYWYRQILGQKVEFLVSFYNNEISEKSEIFDDQFSVERPDGSNFTLKIRSTKLEDSAMYFCASKLAGVTDTQYFGPGTRLTVL.

The chain has TRBV4-2 and TRBJ2-3; a weak D match, TRBD2 (6 bases). Per the germline V gene, CDR1 is LGHNA and CDR2 is YNFKEQ. V lost 5 bases, J lost 5 bases, and 14 bases lay in between. This CDR3 has 14 amino acids. The CDR3 nucleotides read TGTGCCAGCAGCGAAAGACCGGGAGTAGATACGCAGTATTTT. Protein sequence: CASSERPGVDTQYF.

V and J are TRBV2 and TRBJ1-1; unclear D gene. This CDR3 comprises 12 residues. The germline V and J ends were trimmed by 0 bases and 8 bases, with 7 bases remaining between them. CDR1 and CDR2 (germline): SNHLY, FYNNEI. CDR3 sequence (DNA): TGTGCCAGCAGTGAAGCGGGAGGAGAAGCTTTCTTT. It codes for CASSEAGGEAFF.

This clone was recorded once. The junction departs from germline at one end; a sequencing error may be responsible. The chain employs TRBV7-7 and TRBJ2-2, with 12 bases lining up with TRBD2. Germline values: CDR1 SSHAT, CDR2 FNYEAQ (reference sequence). The CDR3 length is 17 residues. In nucleotides, the CDR3 is TGTGCTAGCAGCCCTAACCTAGCGGGAGGGCCCACCGGGGAGCTGTTTTTT. Protein: CASSPNLAGGPTGELFF. The whole variable domain, remainder taken from reference TRBV7-7 and TRBJ2-2, is GAGVSQSPRYKVTKRGQDVTLRCDPISSHATLYWYQQALGQGPEFLTYFNYEAQPDKSGLPSDRFSAERPEGSISTLTIQRTEQRDSAMYRCASSPNLAGGPTGELFFGEGSRLTVL.

This chain uses TRBV6-1 with TRBJ2-1; 7 bases agree with TRBD1. With V trimmed by 7 bases and J by 9 bases, 3 bases remained unmatched. The CDR3 extends over 11 amino acids. The V gene's germline CDR1 is MNHNS and CDR2 SASEGT. The CDR3 nucleotides are TGTGCCAGCACAGGGGGTGGTGAGCAGTTCTTC. Translated: CASTGGGEQFF.

The chain has TRBV6-5 and TRBJ2-7; 9 bases agree with TRBD2. CDR3 length: 15 amino acids. CDR1 and CDR2 (germline): MNHEY, SVGAGI. J was trimmed by 3 bases and V by 6 bases; bases with no gene match: 9. The CDR3 region is CASRALAGAIYEQYF. The DNA for the CDR3 is TGTGCCAGCAGAGCATTAGCGGGAGCAATCTACGAGCAGTACTTC.

This clone appeared once. The chain carries TRBV28 and TRBJ1-2; no firm D call. Germline CDR1 is MDHEN and CDR2 is SYDVKM. The CDR3 consists of 12 residues. The V end lost 3 bases, the J end lost 8 bases, and 10 bases lay between the germline ends. CDR3 amino acids: CASSFSGAGYTF. DNA for the CDR3: TGTGCCAGCAGTTTTTCGGGTGCGGGCTACACCTTC.

V and J are TRBV15 and TRBJ1-4; a weak D match, TRBD1 (6 bases). This CDR3 comprises 16 residues. Germline loops: CDR1 LNHNV, CDR2 YYDKDF (reference sequence). V shed 1 base and J shed 8 bases, with 17 bases lying between them. The CDR3: CATSRAVVGAGEKLFF. The CDR3 region has the DNA TGTGCCACCAGCAGAGCGGTTGTGGGGGCAGGAGAAAAACTGTTTTTT.

V usage is TRBV7-7 and J usage is TRBJ2-5, with 9 bases matching TRBD2. J lost 3 bases, V lost 5 bases, and 4 bases had no gene match. CDR3 length equals 14 residues. Germline V gene data show CDR1 as SSHAT and CDR2 as FNYEAQ (reference sequence). CDR3 coding DNA: TGTGCCAGCAGCGCTAGACTAGCGGAAGAGACCCAGTACTTC. This codes for CASSARLAEETQYF.

In this sample, this clone turned up once. This chain uses TRBV9 with TRBJ2-3; D not resolved. Germline CDR1 is SGDLS and CDR2 is YYNGEE. CDR3 length: 16 amino acids. V was cut by 0 bases and J by 2 bases, with 13 bases left in between. This CDR3 is CASSVGIASSTDTQYF. The CDR3 nucleotides read TGTGCCAGCAGCGTAGGGATAGCCTCTTCCACAGATACGCAGTATTTT.

The rearrangement joins TRBV9 to TRBJ1-1; the D gene is possibly TRBD1 (5 bases). Germline-derived CDR1 and CDR2 are SGDLS and YYNGEE. Trimming took 3 bases from V and 1 from J, leaving 7 bases between them. The CDR3 contains 13 residues. CDR3: CASSAGGNTEAFF. The CDR3 coding sequence is TGTGCCAGCAGCGCGGGGGGGAACACTGAAGCTTTCTTT.

V usage is TRBV11-3 and J usage is TRBJ1-1; 7 bases fit TRBD1. The trim removed 0 bases at V and 5 bases at J, leaving 9 bases unmatched. This CDR3 contains 16 residues. The germline CDR1 and CDR2 sequences are SGHNT and YENEEA. The CDR3 DNA reads TGTGCCAGCAGCTTAGAAAAAAACAGGGGAGGAACTGAAGCTTTCTTT. Translation gives CASSLEKNRGGTEAFF.